The following is a TCR beta chain sequence with its context. As originally analysed: Nucleated cell number was recorded as an estimate derived from reference gene primer amplification. The table came from immunoSEQ multiplex PCR; TCRdb's copy has only in-frame clones and leaves some out. V and J calls and clone size are as listed in that table; D and trimming were resolved from the DNA. The sample includes about 87,000 clones, about 79% of them seen just once. This record belongs to a study of blood T cell repertoires in COVID-19. About the study: Some COVID-19 samples were acute and others convalescent; all came from the United States, Italy and Spain. PBMCs, B-cell-depleted T cells, or T cells provided the cDNA or gDNA that made up the material.

This CDR3 region has 16 residues. Trimming left V 3 bases short and J 0 bases short, with 9 bases between. The V gene's germline CDR1 is LNHDA and CDR2 SQIVND (reference sequence). The sample consisted of peripheral blood. The gene calls are TRBV19 and TRBJ2-6; D ambiguous. The sequence was collected from a woman aged 45 to 65 with acute or convalescent COVID-19. Here the CDR3 reads CASSIGGGSGANVLTF. The CDR3 DNA sequence: TGTGCCAGTAGTATCGGCGGCGGCTCTGGGGCCAACGTCCTGACTTTC.